This T cell receptor beta chain was identified during a study of shared clonotypes between healthy human individuals. Overall study: Donor composition was two women and three men, aged 18 to 49.

Data came from immunoSEQ multiplex PCR; TCRdb stores just in-frame clones and leaves some out. Among some 2,400,000 clones, under 97% were seen once, and the ten largest hold roughly 0.13%. The ends were cut back, 0 bases at V and 3 bases at J, with 14 bases in the middle. This CDR3 contains 16 residues. Germline V gene lookup returns CDR1 SGHRS and CDR2 YFSETQ. Sequencing used naive CD4+ T cells sorted from blood. Subset denoted: CD45RA+ positively selected. This sequence was found in a man aged 18 to 30 in good health. The chain recombines TRBV5-1 with TRBJ2-3, with D uncertain. The CDR3 DNA is TGCGCCAGCAGCTTGGGCCCCCCATTAGGGACAGATACGCAGTATTTT. Translating it yields CASSLGPPLGTDTQYF.